The 6 T cell receptor beta chains below were found in one sample sequenced in a study of CD8+ T cells in alopecia areata. Extracted RNA was reverse transcribed, and the resulting cDNA served as sequencing template. The method was immunoSEQ multiplex PCR; TCRdb's version includes in-frame clones alone and lacks a portion of them. This table has 90,000 to 120,000 clones, 59% appearing once. Material: CD8+ T cells sorted from blood. The receptor source for this set is a human donor in good health.

In regard to this clone: In this CDR3 the conserved last residue, phenylalanine or tryptophan, is missing, so a read error is likely. The V and J genes are TRBV5-6 and TRBJ1-2, with 9 nucleotides matching TRBD1. The CDR3 has 14 residues. Trimming cost V 3 bases and J 2 bases; bases outside gene matches: 2. The V gene's germline CDR1 is SGHDT and CDR2 YYEEEE. The chain's CDR3 is CASSSGQGNYGYTL. The CDR3 DNA follows: TGTGCCAGCAGCTCCGGACAGGGGAACTATGGCTACACCCTC.

The gene calls are TRBV5-4 and TRBJ2-7, with D hard to call. The CDR3 length is 12 residues. With 3 bases removed from V and 7 bases from J, the gap between germline ends came to 11 bases. CDR1 is SGHNT and CDR2 is YYREEE in the germline V gene (reference sequence). CDR3 sequence: CASSSPALEQYF. CDR3 nucleotides: TGTGCCAGCAGCTCCCCTGCCCTGGAGCAGTACTTC. Full variable domain (rest looked up from reference TRBV5-4 and TRBJ2-7): ETGVTQSPTHLIKTRGQQVTLRCSSQSGHNTVSWYQQALGQGPQFIFQYYREEENGRGNFPPRFSGLQFPNYSSELNVNALELDDSALYLCASSSPALEQYFGPGTRLTVT.

The rearrangement joins TRBV19 to TRBJ2-5; no firm D call. CDR1 LNHDA and CDR2 SQIVND come from the germline V gene (reference sequence). The CDR3 length is 12 residues. Trimming cost V 8 bases and J 1 base, with 8 bases left between them. This CDR3 reads CASAKSQETQYF. The CDR3 region has the DNA TGTGCCAGTGCCAAGTCCCAAGAGACCCAGTACTTC.

This chain connects TRBV13 to TRBJ2-3, with a weak D call TRBD2 (7 bases). Trimming took 5 bases from V and 1 from J, leaving 16 bases between them. Germline V gives CDR1 PRHDT, CDR2 FYEKMQ (reference sequence). This CDR3 is built from 16 residues. In nucleotides, the CDR3 is TGTGCCAGCAGCAGCGGGACAAATGGTCGCACAGATACGCAGTATTTT. It yields the protein CASSSGTNGRTDTQYF.

This chain joins TRBV5-6 and TRBJ1-2; D ambiguous. The length of the CDR3 is 15 residues. Trimming left V 5 bases short and J 3 bases short, with 17 bases between. Looked up from germline, CDR1 is SGHDT and CDR2 is YYEEEE. CDR3 DNA: TGTGCCAGCAGTACCCTCGGCACCGCGTACTATGGCTACACCTTC. As protein: CASSTLGTAYYGYTF.

The rearrangement joins TRBV5-1 to TRBJ2-3; TRBD1 aligns across 7 bases. The germline V gene encodes CDR1 SGHRS and CDR2 YFSETQ. This CDR3 spans 18 amino acids. The ends lost 2 bases at V and 11 bases at J; junction bases unmatched: 23. The CDR3: CASSFLITGETGAYEQYF. The CDR3 DNA follows: TGCGCCAGCAGCTTTTTAATAACAGGGGAAACAGGAGCCTATGAGCAGTATTTT. The variable domain in full, completed from reference TRBV5-1 and TRBJ2-3, reads KAGVTQTPRYLIKTRGQQVTLSCSPISGHRSVSWYQQTPGQGLQFLFEYFSETQRNKGNFPGRFSGRQFSNSRSEMNVSTLELGDSALYLCASSFLITGETGAYEQYFGPGTRLTVL.